This T cell receptor beta chain came from a study of graft-versus-host responses after intestinal transplantation. Study overall: Recipients underwent multivisceral, liver-intestinal, or isolated intestinal transplants.

Broader study findings: GvH clonotypes were identified within recipient marrow, with a subset emerging first in ileum or blood. In patients with graft-donor T cell macrochimerism, allograft graft-versus-host to host-versus-graft clonal ratios were high. Early post-transplant HvG declines tracked with peak circulating GvH clone levels.

Germline-derived CDR1 and CDR2 are KGHSH and LQKENI. The V and J ends lost 8 bases and 7 bases respectively, with 12 bases between them. CDR3 length equals 12 residues. Comments on this clone: Its antigen is not identified.

This table comes from immunoSEQ multiplex PCR, and its TCRdb copy is limited to in-frame clones, with some not included. The sample shows some 120,000 clones, around 94% of them seen only once. Sequenced here: unstimulated CD4+ T cells sorted from spleen or lymph node cells, sampled before transplant. The clonotype was recovered from a human donor who was the organ donor for an intestinal transplant. The rearrangement joins TRBV18 to TRBJ2-1; no firm D call. In nucleotides, the CDR3 is TGTGCCAGCCGCTCCGAAAAAAATGAGCAGTTCTTC. Translating it yields CASRSEKNEQFF.